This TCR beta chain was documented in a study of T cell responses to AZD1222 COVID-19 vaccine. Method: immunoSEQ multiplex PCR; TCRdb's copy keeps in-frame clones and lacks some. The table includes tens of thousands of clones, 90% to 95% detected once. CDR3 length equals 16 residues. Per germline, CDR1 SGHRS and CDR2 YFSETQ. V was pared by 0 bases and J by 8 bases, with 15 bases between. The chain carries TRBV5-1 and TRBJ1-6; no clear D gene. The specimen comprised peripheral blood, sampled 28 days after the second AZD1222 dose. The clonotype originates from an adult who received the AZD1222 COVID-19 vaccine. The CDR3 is CASSLAGLRYDSPLHF. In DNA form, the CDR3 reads TGCGCCAGCAGCTTGGCGGGTTTGCGCTACGATTCACCCCTCCACTTT.